The rows below give T cell receptor beta chains drawn from one sample of a study of TIL therapy for anti-PD-1-resistant metastatic lung cancer. Here immunoSEQ multiplex PCR was the method, and the copy in TCRdb shows in-frame clones only, minus some. The sample lists 50,000 to 70,000 clones; approximately 75% were seen once. Sequencing used blood, obtained at baseline. The receptors stem from a person aged 25-80 years with non-small cell lung cancer. Both conserved end residues are part of each CDR3. The order of the fields is V gene, J gene, D gene, clone size, CDR3 protein, CDR3 DNA. D genes are given only for firm matches. Size is omitted from some rows. Given values are once, few, many or a class for expanded clones.

>TRBV7-8|TRBJ1-3|NA|NA
CASSFLQGSGNTIYF
TGTGCCAGCAGCTTTCTACAGGGATCCGGAAACACCATATATTTT
>TRBV7-8|TRBJ2-3|NA|NA
CASKRAGGNENTQYF
TGTGCCAGCAAACGTGCCGGGGGTAATGAAAATACGCAGTATTTT
>TRBV7-9|TRBJ2-7|NA|NA
CASSLVIGREQYF
TGTGCCAGCAGCTTAGTCATCGGGCGCGAGCAGTACTTC
>TRBV19|TRBJ1-1|NA|NA
CASSIYMNTEAFF
TGTGCCAGTAGTATATACATGAACACTGAAGCTTTCTTT
>TRBV19|TRBJ2-7|NA|NA
CATQGSGFYEQYF
TGTGCCACCCAGGGGAGTGGGTTCTACGAGCAGTACTTC
>TRBV13|TRBJ1-4|NA|once
CASSFRGGGEKLFF
TGTGCCAGCAGCTTTAGGGGGGGCGGTGAAAAACTGTTTTTT
>TRBV15|TRBJ2-3|TRBD2|few
CATSASGGSTDTQYF
TGTGCCACCAGCGCTAGCGGGGGAAGCACAGATACGCAGTATTTT
>TRBV28|TRBJ1-2|NA|NA
CASTSDGGWVYGYTF
TGTGCCAGCACTTCTGACGGGGGCTGGGTCTATGGCTACACCTTC
>TRBV9|TRBJ2-6|NA|NA
CASSRQGGANVLTF
TGTGCCAGCAGCCGACAAGGGGGGGCCAACGTCCTGACTTTC
>TRBV5-6|TRBJ1-6|NA|NA
CASSLLGRAYNSPLHF
TGTGCCAGCAGCTTGTTAGGGCGCGCCTATAATTCACCCCTCCACTTT
>TRBV29-1|TRBJ1-3|NA|NA
CSVERERGNTIYF
TGCAGCGTTGAAAGGGAACGAGGAAACACCATATATTTT
>TRBV28|TRBJ2-6|NA|NA
CASSQRGQALSGANVLTF
TGTGCCAGCAGCCAAAGGGGCCAGGCCCTATCTGGGGCCAACGTCCTGACTTTC
>TRBV7-9|TRBJ1-3|NA|NA
CASTQRSSGNTIYF
TGTGCCAGCACCCAAAGAAGCTCTGGAAACACCATATATTTT
>TRBV3-1/TRBV3-2|TRBJ2-7|TRBD2|NA
CASSRASGSYEQYF
TGTGCCAGCAGTAGAGCTAGCGGGTCCTACGAGCAGTACTTC
>TRBV18|TRBJ2-1|TRBD2|once
CASSPSRLAGYNEQFF
TGTGCCAGCTCACCATCTCGTTTAGCGGGGTACAATGAGCAGTTCTTC
>TRBV7-2|TRBJ1-6|NA|NA
CASSLHRSPLHF
TGTGCCAGCAGCTTACATAGGTCACCCCTCCACTTT
>TRBV5-1|TRBJ2-7|NA|NA
CASSVDTYEQYF
TGCGCCAGCAGCGTCGACACCTACGAGCAGTACTTC
>TRBV7-8|TRBJ2-3|TRBD1|NA
CANARGLSTDTQYF
TGTGCCAACGCGAGGGGGCTCAGCACAGATACGCAGTATTTT
>TRBV6-5|TRBJ2-5|NA|NA
CASNEGGRETQYF
TGTGCCAGCAACGAAGGGGGAAGGGAGACCCAGTACTTC
>TRBV6-6|TRBJ2-2|NA|NA
CASSPMGGELFF
TGTGCCAGCAGTCCTATGGGGGGGGAGCTGTTTTTT
>TRBV7-9|TRBJ1-6|TRBD1|NA
CASRLLYRGRRSPLHF
TGTGCCAGCAGGCTACTCTACAGGGGGCGAAGATCACCCCTCCACTTT